This passage covers 30 T cell receptor beta chains from one sample sequenced in a study of monozygotic twins with inflammatory bowel disease. Reanalyzing the 5' RACE reads, TCRdb keeps one entry per CDR3 protein, without DNA. Listed are some 130,000 distinct CDR3 sequences; over 1% falls within the top ten. The specimen was blood. The receptors come from a human donor with ulcerative colitis or Crohn's disease, or a healthy co-twin of an affected twin (not recorded which).

V and J are TRBV12-3 or TRBV12-4 and TRBJ2-3; TCRdb reports TRBD1, a call that lacks DNA to check it against. This CDR3 is 14 amino acids long. This chain's CDR3 is CASRGGQGTDTQYF.

The chain recombines TRBV12-3 or TRBV12-4 with TRBJ1-1. The CDR3 covers 14 residues. CDR3 loop: CASSLIGRITEAFF.

This chain links TRBV5-4 with TRBJ1-6. Germline CDR1 SGHNT, CDR2 YYREEE (reference sequence). The CDR3 is 14 residues long. The CDR3 spells CASSSAGLDSPLHF.

The chain has TRBV28 and TRBJ1-1; checking the TCRdb D call of TRBD1 is not possible without DNA. Germline-derived CDR1 and CDR2 are MDHEN and SYDVKM. The CDR3 loop spans 15 amino acids. The CDR3 protein is CASGDRGRLKTEAFF.

The genes are TRBV9 and TRBJ1-6; TCRdb's D gene call, TRBD1, goes unchecked for lack of DNA. The length of the CDR3 is 14 residues. The V gene's germline CDR1 is SGDLS and CDR2 YYNGEE. This CDR3 reads CASSPRGPYSPLHF.

The CDR3 sequence: CASSLPGLDVYEQYF. The V call is TRBV5-4, the J call TRBJ2-7; the TCRdb call, TRBD2, lacks DNA for checking. The length of the CDR3 is 15 residues. The germline V gene encodes CDR1 SGHNT and CDR2 YYREEE (reference sequence).

J is TRBJ2-2 and V is TRBV7-2; TCRdb selects TRBD1, and the lack of DNA leaves this call unchecked. Germline-derived CDR1 and CDR2 are SGHTA and FQGNSA. The length of the CDR3 is 15 residues. The CDR3 protein is CASSLQPGNTGELFF.

The V gene is TRBV5-1, the J gene TRBJ2-2; TCRdb selects TRBD1, and the lack of DNA leaves this call unchecked. The CDR3 sequence is 17 residues long. The germline V gene has CDR1 SGHRS and CDR2 YFSETQ. CDR3 residues: CASSPSGAGSNTGELFF. The entire variable domain, with the rest obtained from reference TRBV5-1 and TRBJ2-2, is as follows: KAGVTQTPRYLIKTRGQQVTLSCSPISGHRSVSWYQQTPGQGLQFLFEYFSETQRNKGNFPGRFSGRQFSNSRSEMNVSTLELGDSALYLCASSPSGAGSNTGELFFGEGSRLTVL.

The rearrangement joins TRBV29-1 to TRBJ1-5; as DNA is missing, the TRBD1 call by TCRdb cannot be tested. The CDR3 extends over 15 amino acids. CDR1 is SQVTM, CDR2 ANQGSEA, per germline. The chain's CDR3 is CSVASPGGGNQPQHF.

The V gene is TRBV24-1, the J gene TRBJ2-6; TCRdb proposes TRBD1, but this gene call is untestable without DNA. Germline V gene data show CDR1 as KGHDR and CDR2 as SFDVKD. The CDR3 extends over 17 amino acids. CDR3 residues: CATSGTGGPFEANVLTF.

V usage is TRBV3-1 and J usage is TRBJ2-2. CDR1 is LGHDT and CDR2 is YNNKEL in the germline V gene (reference sequence). This CDR3 region has 14 residues. The chain's CDR3 is CASSQTGTTGELFF.

The genes are TRBV29-1 and TRBJ1-3. The CDR3 has 13 residues. Looked up from germline, CDR1 is SQVTM and CDR2 is ANQGSEA. CDR3 in amino acids: CSVRAGYGNTIYF.

Here the CDR3 reads CATLTYRGRVEAFF. The chain recombines TRBV19 with TRBJ1-1; TCRdb outputs TRBD1, but without DNA this stays unchecked. The CDR3 sequence is 14 residues long. CDR1 and CDR2 (germline): LNHDA, SQIVND (reference sequence).

The chain uses TRBV3-1 and TRBJ1-2; TCRdb's D gene call, TRBD1, goes unchecked for lack of DNA. This CDR3 is built from 18 residues. Germline loops: CDR1 LGHDT, CDR2 YNNKEL (reference sequence). The CDR3 spells CASSQWAGTGASGYGYTF.

The gene calls are TRBV4-3 and TRBJ2-1; TCRdb proposes TRBD1, but this gene call is untestable without DNA. Germline V gene lookup returns CDR1 LGHNA and CDR2 YSLEER. The CDR3 loop spans 17 amino acids. This CDR3 reads CASSQDLRDASYNEQFF.

The V gene is TRBV19, the J gene TRBJ2-1; with no DNA, the TCRdb D assignment of TRBD2 cannot be verified. The CDR3 has 17 amino acids. Germline V gene data show CDR1 as LNHDA and CDR2 as SQIVND (reference sequence). CDR3: CASSILSRGSSYNEQFF.

This chain uses TRBV15 with TRBJ2-1; as DNA is missing, the TRBD2 call by TCRdb cannot be tested. This CDR3 spans 13 amino acids. Germline V lookup: CDR1 LNHNV, CDR2 YYDKDF (reference sequence). CDR3 protein: CATSLAGSNEQFF.

The rearrangement links TRBV5-1 to TRBJ2-5. This CDR3 is built from 11 residues. Germline V gives CDR1 SGHRS, CDR2 YFSETQ. The CDR3 loop reads CASHTLETQYF.

V is TRBV7-2 and J is TRBJ2-1; the TRBD2 assignment by TCRdb is unverifiable without DNA. CDR3 size: 15 residues. The germline V gene encodes CDR1 SGHTA and CDR2 FQGNSA. The CDR3 sequence: CASSLESGSANEQFF.

The chain links TRBV2 to TRBJ2-3; TCRdb proposes TRBD1, but this gene call is untestable without DNA. Germline assignment: CDR1 SNHLY and CDR2 FYNNEI. The CDR3 length is 15 residues. This CDR3 reads CASSSLQGAGDTQYF. Drawing the rest from reference TRBV2 and TRBJ2-3, the complete variable domain is EPEVTQTPSHQVTQMGQEVILRCVPISNHLYFYWYRQILGQKVEFLVSFYNNEISEKSEIFDDQFSVERPDGSNFTLKIRSTKLEDSAMYFCASSSLQGAGDTQYFGPGTRLTVL.

This sequence joins TRBV5-1 and TRBJ2-7; TCRdb designates TRBD1, a call that cannot be tested without DNA. The CDR3 extends over 14 amino acids. CDR1 is SGHRS, CDR2 YFSETQ, per germline. The CDR3: CASRVRRDADEQYF.

The V gene is TRBV5-1, the J gene TRBJ1-4; TCRdb calls TRBD1, which cannot be checked without DNA. This CDR3 is built from 14 residues. Looked up from germline, CDR1 is SGHRS and CDR2 is YFSETQ. The chain's CDR3 is CASSSEGVVEKLFF.

This rearrangement joins TRBV5-4 to TRBJ1-6. CDR1 is SGHNT, CDR2 YYREEE, per germline (reference sequence). The CDR3 is 14 amino acids. CDR3 in amino acids: CASSFRGKNSPLHF.

The gene calls are TRBV7-7 and TRBJ2-3; the D gene TCRdb calls, TRBD1, cannot be checked with no DNA. Germline values: CDR1 SSHAT, CDR2 FNYEAQ (reference sequence). The CDR3 has 13 amino acids. This chain's CDR3 is CASSPDRQETQYF.

The chain combines TRBV5-1 with TRBJ2-1; TCRdb names TRBD1, which stays unverified in the absence of DNA. Germline assignment: CDR1 SGHRS and CDR2 YFSETQ. The CDR3 spans 16 residues. Here the CDR3 reads CASSRRGQASYNEQFF.

The chain joins TRBV27 to TRBJ1-3; as DNA is missing, the TRBD1 call by TCRdb cannot be tested. CDR3 length: 14 residues. Germline V lookup: CDR1 MNHEY, CDR2 SMNVEV (reference sequence). The CDR3: CASSLLGVGNTIYF.

V is TRBV10-3 and J is TRBJ2-7; lacking DNA, the TRBD2 call made by TCRdb goes unchecked. CDR3 length equals 13 residues. CDR1 is ENHRY, CDR2 SYGVKD, per germline. The CDR3 is CAILAGASYEQYF.

CDR3 loop: CSAREVGRYGYTF. The chain recombines TRBV20-1 with TRBJ1-2; TCRdb returns TRBD1, unconfirmable since there is no DNA. The V gene's germline CDR1 is DFQATT and CDR2 SNEGSKA (reference sequence). The CDR3 extends over 13 amino acids.

The rearrangement joins TRBV6-6 to TRBJ2-3; TCRdb calls TRBD2, which cannot be checked without DNA. The CDR3 is 14 residues long. CDR1 and CDR2 from the germline V gene are MNHNY and SVGAGI (reference sequence). CDR3 sequence: CASSYWENTDTQYF.

The rearrangement links TRBV12-3 or TRBV12-4 to TRBJ2-5; TCRdb's D gene call, TRBD1, goes unchecked for lack of DNA. This CDR3 is built from 14 residues. This CDR3 is CASTWTPLWETQYF.